A single sample is the source of the 24 T cell receptor beta chains below, sequenced in a study of metastatic and nonmetastatic thyroid tumors. TCRdb reassembled clones from the PCR reads with MiXCR. The table records 30,000 to 50,000 clones, 18% of them present only once. Nobody among the patients had been given any treatment before thyroid surgery. Sequencing was done on a sample of tumor tissue. The origin of the receptors is a female donor with papillary thyroid cancer or a benign thyroid nodule (not recorded which). Some clones in this sample may be carry-over from other donors' samples.

This clone was observed many times. The CDR3 sequence is CASSFRGGGLGTEAFF. The CDR3 DNA reads as TGTGCCAGCAGTTTTCGGGGTGGGGGATTGGGCACTGAAGCTTTCTTT. The V and J genes are TRBV12-3 or TRBV12-4 and TRBJ1-1, with D tentatively TRBD1 (5 bases). The CDR3 has 16 residues. V was shortened by 3 bases and J by 4 bases, with 18 bases between the two germline ends.

This clone came up many times. The rearrangement uses TRBV11-2 and TRBJ1-2; tentative D call: TRBD1 (5 bases). The V end lost 0 bases, the J end lost 2 bases, and 10 bases lay between the germline ends. Germline-derived CDR1 and CDR2 are SGHAT and FQNNGV. This CDR3 is 15 amino acids long. CDR3 nucleotide sequence: TGTGCCAGCAGCTTAGATCTGGGGCCAAACTATGGCTACACCTTC. This encodes CASSLDLGPNYGYTF.

The sample holds one count of this clone. This may stem from a read error, because a much larger clone lies one nucleotide away. This chain links TRBV3-1 with TRBJ2-1, with a weak D call TRBD1 (6 bases). The CDR3 spans 14 residues. V was shortened by 0 bases and J by 6 bases, with 9 bases between the two germline ends. The germline V gene has CDR1 LGHDT and CDR2 YNNKEL (reference sequence). For the CDR3, the DNA is TGTGCCAGCAGCCAAGATGTACAGGGCAATGAGCAGTTCTTC. It codes for CASSQDVQGNEQFF.

This clone was recorded many times. The chain combines TRBV5-1 with TRBJ1-4, with D hard to call. Trimming took off 3 bases at V and 2 bases at J, with 11 bases between the two ends. The CDR3 runs 15 residues. In germline, CDR1 is SGHRS, CDR2 YFSETQ. CDR3 sequence: CASSWGGRTNEKLFF. CDR3 nucleotides: TGCGCCAGCAGCTGGGGAGGGAGGACTAATGAAAAACTGTTTTTT.

The sample holds many counts of this clone. The rearrangement uses TRBV24-1 and TRBJ2-5; D gene uncertain. The CDR3 sequence is 13 residues long. CDR1 is KGHDR, CDR2 SFDVKD, per germline. V lost 5 bases and J 3 bases, leaving 9 bases between the germline ends. This chain's CDR3 is CATSGKGKETQYF. For the CDR3, the DNA is TGTGCCACCAGTGGGAAAGGGAAAGAGACCCAGTACTTC.

This clone was observed a few times. This sequence joins TRBV4-2 and TRBJ1-1, with TRBD1 identical over 10 bases. This CDR3 is 17 amino acids long. J lost 4 bases, V lost 3 bases, and 11 bases had no gene match. CDR1 and CDR2 from the germline V gene are LGHNA and YNFKEQ. The chain's CDR3 is CASSHPPRRTGGTEAFF. In DNA form, the CDR3 reads TGTGCCAGCAGCCACCCCCCCCGACGGACAGGGGGCACTGAAGCTTTCTTT.

In this sample, this clone turned up many times. CDR3 DNA: TGTGCCAGCAGCCACCCCCCTAGCGGGAGCGGCAATGAGCAGTTCTTC. Its protein is CASSHPPSGSGNEQFF. The gene calls are TRBV9 and TRBJ2-1; 10 positions match TRBD2. The V gene's germline CDR1 is SGDLS and CDR2 YYNGEE. J was trimmed by 6 bases and V by 4 bases; bases with no gene match: 10. CDR3 length: 16 amino acids.

As regards this clone: With a much larger clone just one base away, this may be a read error. This chain joins TRBV30 and TRBJ2-3; 7 nucleotides agree with TRBD2. Germline assignment: CDR1 GTSNPN and CDR2 SVGIG (reference sequence). This CDR3 is 14 amino acids long. CDR3 sequence (DNA): TGTGCCTGGACTAGCGGAATGGGCACATATACGCAGTATTTT. It encodes CAWTSGMGTYTQYF.

On this clone: A much larger clone lies a single base off, so this may be a read error. The J gene is TRBJ1-1, the V gene TRBV10-3; possible D gene TRBD1, 5 bases. CDR3 size: 13 residues. The germline gives CDR1 ENHRY, CDR2 SYGVKD. With 11 bases removed from V and 6 bases from J, the gap between germline ends came to 19 bases. The CDR3 region has the DNA TGTGCCTCCAGGGCCTCAGTCCTCCCTGAAGCTTTCTTT. This codes for CASRASVLPEAFF.

This clone has ten or more counts. The chain employs TRBV7-2 and TRBJ1-2; 7 bases match TRBD1. This CDR3 comprises 15 residues. Germline CDR1 SGHTA, CDR2 FQGNSA. J gave up 10 bases and V 4 bases, and 15 bases lay outside the gene matches. This CDR3 reads CASSSIGGAEVTYTF. DNA of the CDR3: TGTGCCAGCAGCTCAATAGGGGGCGCCGAGGTCACCTACACCTTC.

The V and J genes are TRBV7-2 and TRBJ2-1, with D possibly matching TRBD1 (6 bases). The germline CDR1 and CDR2 sequences are SGHTA and FQGNSA. This CDR3 comprises 12 residues. Trimming left V 6 bases short and J 10 bases short, with 13 bases between. The CDR3 nucleotides are TGTGCCAGCAGTCCAGGGGTCGGGGAGCAGTTCTTC. Its protein product is CASSPGVGEQFF. Combining the CDR3 with reference TRBV7-2 and TRBJ2-1 gives the whole variable domain GAGVSQSPSNKVTEKGKDVELRCDPISGHTALYWYRQSLGQGLEFLIYFQGNSAPDKSGLPSDRFSAERTGGSVSTLTIQRTQQEDSAVYLCASSPGVGEQFFGPGTRLTVL.

The chain combines TRBV6-1 with TRBJ1-6, with D maybe TRBD1 (6 bases). There are 16 residues in the CDR3. The germline V gene encodes CDR1 MNHNS and CDR2 SASEGT. V lost 6 bases to trimming and J lost 8 bases, with 20 bases between them. The CDR3 DNA follows: TGTGCCAGCAGAGACGGACCTGGACAGACAGATTCACCCCTCCACTTT. It yields the protein CASRDGPGQTDSPLHF.

This clone was found a few times. The V and J genes are TRBV6-5 and TRBJ2-7; D unclear. This CDR3 is 17 amino acids long. Between the trimmed V and J ends, which lost 1 base and 3 bases, there was a span of 19 bases. CDR1 is MNHEY and CDR2 is SVGAGI in the germline V gene. The CDR3 spells CASSYYCPFDASYEQYF. Here the CDR3 DNA reads TGTGCCAGCAGTTACTACTGTCCCTTCGACGCGAGCTACGAGCAGTACTTC.

Points on this clone: At one end the junction does not follow the germline gene, possibly because of a read error. The rearrangement uses TRBV6-2 or TRBV6-3 and TRBJ1-1, with a tentative D call TRBD1 (6 bases). The CDR3 is 13 amino acids. The germline V gene encodes CDR1 MNHEY and CDR2 SVGEGT. This chain's CDR3 is CARSSIQGTEAFF. CDR3 nucleotide sequence: TGTGCCAGAAGTTCCATACAGGGAACTGAAGCCTTCTTT.

The chain recombines TRBV10-1 with TRBJ2-7; 10 bases align to TRBD1. The CDR3 sequence is 15 residues long. V dropped 3 bases and J dropped 4; count of bases not matched to a gene: 6. Germline V gene sequence: CDR1 WNHNN, CDR2 SYGVQD (reference sequence). DNA for the CDR3: TGCGCCAGCAGTGAAATCGACAGGGGGCGTTACGAGCAGTACGTC. Protein sequence: CASSEIDRGRYEQYV.

The sample holds a few counts of this clone. This may arise from a read error, as a much more abundant clone is one base away. V and J are TRBV14 and TRBJ1-3; D uncertain. CDR3 length equals 11 residues. The germline V gene encodes CDR1 SGHDN and CDR2 FVKESK. The CDR3 region is CASSQGNTMYF. The CDR3, as DNA: TGTGCCAGCAGCCAAGGAAACACCATGTATTTT.

This clone was seen a few times. The chain links TRBV10-3 to TRBJ1-2; no clear D. This CDR3 contains 11 residues. CDR1 ENHRY and CDR2 SYGVKD come from the germline V gene. With 5 bases removed from V and 6 bases from J, the gap between germline ends came to 7 bases. CDR3 DNA sequence: TGTGCCATCAGTAGTATTCATGGCTACACCTTC. This gives the protein CAISSIHGYTF.

The rearrangement joins TRBV3-1 to TRBJ2-1, with 7 bases that match TRBD1. This CDR3 has 14 amino acids. V shed 2 bases, J shed 5 bases, and the junction held 3 bases outside the gene matches. Germline CDR1 and CDR2: LGHDT and YNNKEL (reference sequence). This CDR3 reads CASSQRGPNNEQFF. The CDR3 DNA reads TGTGCCAGCAGCCAAAGGGGGCCTAACAATGAGCAGTTCTTC.

This clone occurred many times. The rearrangement joins TRBV20-1 to TRBJ2-7; 11 bases match TRBD2. Trimming cost V 3 bases and J 4 bases; bases outside gene matches: 5. The V gene's germline CDR1 is DFQATT and CDR2 SNEGSKA (reference sequence). The CDR3 consists of 14 residues. In DNA, the CDR3 is TGCAGTGCTAGCCCTAGCGGGAGGCCTTACGAGCAGTACTTC. The encoded protein is CSASPSGRPYEQYF.

The rearrangement links TRBV3-1 to TRBJ1-4; TRBD1 is a possible D gene (6 bases). The germline V and J ends were trimmed by 7 bases and 8 bases, with 14 bases remaining between them. This CDR3 has 13 amino acids. The germline CDR1 and CDR2 sequences are LGHDT and YNNKEL (reference sequence). The CDR3 sequence is CASTRGGGEKLFF. CDR3 bases: TGTGCCAGCACTCGAGGGGGTGGAGAAAAACTGTTTTTT.

V and J are TRBV3-1 and TRBJ2-2, with D unresolved. The CDR3 is 14 amino acids. Per the germline V gene, CDR1 is LGHDT and CDR2 is YNNKEL (reference sequence). Trimming shortened V by 3 bases and J by 1 base, and 6 bases separated the two germline ends. For the CDR3, the DNA is TGTGCCAGCAGCCATTTAGGGAACACCGGGGAGCTGTTTTTT. Translating gives CASSHLGNTGELFF.

The rearrangement uses TRBV20-1 and TRBJ1-2; 8 nucleotides match TRBD1. The germline CDR1 and CDR2 sequences are DFQATT and SNEGSKA (reference sequence). The CDR3 is made up of 15 amino acids. V was clipped by 6 bases and J by 7 bases; unmatched bases: 16. DNA for the CDR3: TGCAGTGCAGAGAGGACAGGGCGAGAGTCTGGTGGCTACACCTTC. Its translation is CSAERTGRESGGYTF.

This clone was picked up many times. This chain joins TRBV28 and TRBJ1-1; 7 bases agree with TRBD1. This CDR3 has 14 amino acids. CDR1 is MDHEN and CDR2 is SYDVKM in the germline V gene. Germline trimming cut 5 bases from V and 5 bases from J; bases unmatched to any gene: 8. CDR3 DNA: TGTGCCAGCAGTGAGACAGGGTCGGGGACTGAAGCTTTCTTT. It encodes CASSETGSGTEAFF.

This clone has at least ten counts. The V gene is TRBV19, the J gene TRBJ1-2; TRBD1 might be the D (5 bases). The CDR3 extends over 13 amino acids. From germline, CDR1 is LNHDA and CDR2 SQIVND (reference sequence). Trimming removed 1 base at V and 8 bases at J, with 11 bases between. In nucleotides, the CDR3 is TGTGCCAGTAGTATAGGGCTAAGGGGCGGCTACACCTTC. Protein: CASSIGLRGGYTF. The full variable domain, in which reference TRBV19 and TRBJ1-2 provide the parts outside the CDR3, is DGGITQSPKYLFRKEGQNVTLSCEQNLNHDAMYWYRQDPGQGLRLIYYSQIVNDFQKGDIAEGYSVSREKKESFPLTVTSAQKNPTAFYLCASSIGLRGGYTFGSGTRLTVV.